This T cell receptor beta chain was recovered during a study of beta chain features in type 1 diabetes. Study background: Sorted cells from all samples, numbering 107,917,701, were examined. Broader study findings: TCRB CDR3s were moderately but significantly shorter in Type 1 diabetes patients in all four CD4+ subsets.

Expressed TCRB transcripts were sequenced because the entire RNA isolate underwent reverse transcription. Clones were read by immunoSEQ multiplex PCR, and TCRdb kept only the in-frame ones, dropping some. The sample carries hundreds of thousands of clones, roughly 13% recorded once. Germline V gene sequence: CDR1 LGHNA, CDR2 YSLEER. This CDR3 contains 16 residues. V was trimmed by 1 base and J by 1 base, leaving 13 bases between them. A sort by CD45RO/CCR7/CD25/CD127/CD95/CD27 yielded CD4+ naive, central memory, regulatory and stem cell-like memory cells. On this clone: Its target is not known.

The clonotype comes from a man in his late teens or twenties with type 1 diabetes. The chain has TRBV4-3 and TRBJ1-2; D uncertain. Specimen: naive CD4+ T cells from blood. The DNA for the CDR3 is TGCGCCAGCAGCCAAGGCGTGTCAGCTAATAACTATGGCTACACCTTC. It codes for CASSQGVSANNYGYTF.